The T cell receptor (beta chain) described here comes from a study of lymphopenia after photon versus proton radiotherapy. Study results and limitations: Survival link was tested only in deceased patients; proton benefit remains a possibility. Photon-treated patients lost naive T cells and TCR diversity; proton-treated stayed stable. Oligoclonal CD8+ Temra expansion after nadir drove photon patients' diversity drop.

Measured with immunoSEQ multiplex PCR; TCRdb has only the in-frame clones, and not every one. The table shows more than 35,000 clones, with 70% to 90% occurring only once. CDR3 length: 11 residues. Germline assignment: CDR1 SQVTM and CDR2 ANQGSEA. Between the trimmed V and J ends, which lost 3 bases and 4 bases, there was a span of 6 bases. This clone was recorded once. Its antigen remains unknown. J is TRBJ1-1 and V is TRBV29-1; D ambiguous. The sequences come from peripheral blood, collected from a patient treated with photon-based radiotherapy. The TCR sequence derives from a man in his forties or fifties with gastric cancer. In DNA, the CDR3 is TGCAGCGTTGAGGCGGGCACTGAAGCTTTCTTT. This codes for CSVEAGTEAFF.